The next 23 T cell receptor beta chains were all read from a single sample in a study of blood T cell repertoires in COVID-19. Only in-frame clones appear in the TCRdb table, and some are missing; sequencing was by immunoSEQ multiplex PCR. The sample yields about 250,000 clones, roughly 86% seen once. The sample taken for sequencing was PBMCs or T cells enriched from blood (not recorded which). The receptors were gathered from a woman aged 25 to 39 with acute COVID-19.

This clone was counted a few times. The chain employs TRBV18 and TRBJ2-7; maybe TRBD1 (6 bases). Germline CDR1 reads KGHSH; CDR2 reads LQKENI. V lost 5 bases and J lost 6, with 17 bases in between. The CDR3 covers 14 residues. The CDR3: CASSTKGGVGEQYF. For the CDR3, the DNA is TGTGCCAGCTCAACGAAAGGGGGAGTCGGCGAGCAGTACTTC.

This chain links TRBV20-1 with TRBJ2-5; no firm D call. V gave up 5 bases and J gave up 0 bases, with 4 bases separating them. Germline V gene data show CDR1 as DFQATT and CDR2 as SNEGSKA (reference sequence). The length of the CDR3 is 11 residues. The DNA of the CDR3 is TGCAGTGCTCGGGACCAAGAGACCCAGTACTTC. It specifies CSARDQETQYF.

The CDR3 loop reads CASSFNKPFTSQGRGSTEAFF. CDR3 DNA sequence: TGTGCCAGCAGCTTCAATAAACCCTTTACCTCACAGGGGCGCGGAAGCACTGAAGCTTTCTTT. The chain recombines TRBV7-8 with TRBJ1-1; 7 bases map to TRBD1. Germline assignment: CDR1 SGHVS and CDR2 FQNEAQ. There are 21 residues in the CDR3. The J segment lost 4 bases and the V segment lost 3 bases, leaving 26 bases of the junction unmatched.

The chain links TRBV11-2 to TRBJ2-5; the match to TRBD2 covers 7 bases. CDR1 and CDR2 (germline): SGHAT, FQNNGV. Trimming cost V 5 bases and J 2 bases; bases outside gene matches: 2. This CDR3 comprises 13 residues. CDR3: CASSPGGQETQYF. The CDR3 DNA reads TGTGCCAGCAGCCCGGGGGGACAAGAGACCCAGTACTTC. Combining the CDR3 with reference TRBV11-2 and TRBJ2-5 gives the whole variable domain EAGVAQSPRYKIIEKRQSVAFWCNPISGHATLYWYQQILGQGPKLLIQFQNNGVVDDSQLPKDRFSAERLKGVDSTLKIQPAKLEDSAVYLCASSPGGQETQYFGPGTRLLVL.

This sequence joins TRBV4-2 and TRBJ2-3; D is possibly TRBD1 (6 bases). CDR1 and CDR2 from the germline V gene are LGHNA and YNFKEQ. V was clipped by 3 bases and J by 0 bases, with 22 bases between them. There are 19 residues in the CDR3. CDR3: CASSQRRDKALPSTDTQYF. The CDR3 bases are TGTGCCAGCAGCCAGCGCCGGGACAAAGCCCTCCCGAGCACAGATACGCAGTATTTT.

The chain has TRBV19 and TRBJ1-4, with 7 bases lining up with TRBD1. The CDR3 consists of 16 residues. Germline V gene data show CDR1 as LNHDA and CDR2 as SQIVND (reference sequence). The ends lost 5 bases at V and 5 bases at J; junction bases unmatched: 11. The CDR3 DNA reads as TGTGCCAGTAGTCCTCTACAGGGGCGAAGAAATGAAAAACTGTTTTTT. Protein: CASSPLQGRRNEKLFF.

V gene TRBV6-6 combines with J gene TRBJ1-1, with 10 bases matching TRBD1. The CDR3 length is 13 residues. The J segment lost 3 bases and the V segment lost 7 bases, leaving 2 bases of the junction unmatched. Germline V gene data show CDR1 as MNHNY and CDR2 as SVGAGI (reference sequence). The CDR3 region is CASMGQGYTEAFF. The DNA for the CDR3 is TGTGCCAGCATGGGACAGGGGTACACTGAAGCTTTCTTT.

This rearrangement joins TRBV28 to TRBJ2-4; 7 nucleotides agree with TRBD1. Losses at the gene ends were 3 bases for V and 4 bases for J; bases not matched to a gene: 3. The CDR3 totals 14 residues. Looked up from germline, CDR1 is MDHEN and CDR2 is SYDVKM. The CDR3 DNA follows: TGTGCCAGCAGTTTCCAACAGGGGAAAAACATTCAGTACTTC. Translating gives CASSFQQGKNIQYF.

The rearrangement uses TRBV6-6 and TRBJ1-1, with 7 positions matching TRBD1. From germline, CDR1 is MNHNY and CDR2 SVGAGI (reference sequence). V lost 2 bases and J lost 1; bases outside the gene matches: 7. The CDR3 length is 16 residues. For the CDR3, the DNA is TGTGCCAGCAGTTACGAGGGGTGGACAGGGAACACTGAAGCTTTCTTT. Its translation is CASSYEGWTGNTEAFF.

This clone was observed a few times. The rearrangement joins TRBV9 to TRBJ2-7; no clear D. Germline-derived CDR1 and CDR2 are SGDLS and YYNGEE. V gave up 0 bases and J gave up 6 bases, with 10 bases separating them. This CDR3 is built from 13 residues. Written as DNA, the CDR3 is TGTGCCAGCAGCGTAGAAACTGATCGCGAGCAGTACTTC. Its translation: CASSVETDREQYF.

CDR3 nucleotide sequence: TGTGCCAGTAGTATAAATCGGGACATTATCTACGAGCAGTACTTC. It translates to CASSINRDIIYEQYF. The rearrangement joins TRBV19 to TRBJ2-7; D is perhaps TRBD1 (6 bases). Germline V gene sequence: CDR1 LNHDA, CDR2 SQIVND (reference sequence). Trimming left V 2 bases short and J 3 bases short, with 14 bases between. CDR3 length: 15 amino acids.

This chain links TRBV15 with TRBJ2-7; 10 bases match TRBD2. After removal of 3 bases from V and 0 bases from J, the junction contained 8 bases not matched to a gene. The length of the CDR3 is 17 residues. The germline V gene encodes CDR1 LNHNV and CDR2 YYDKDF (reference sequence). The CDR3 sequence: CATSRRVLAGFSYEQYF. DNA of the CDR3: TGTGCCACCAGCAGGAGGGTACTAGCGGGGTTCTCCTACGAGCAGTACTTC.

The rearrangement joins TRBV10-1 to TRBJ2-3; D is possibly TRBD1 (5 bases). The CDR3 has 16 amino acids. Between the trimmed V and J ends, which lost 0 bases and 0 bases, there was a span of 10 bases. CDR1 WNHNN and CDR2 SYGVQD come from the germline V gene (reference sequence). The DNA of the CDR3 is TGCGCCAGCAGTGAGTCGCGCAGGGCTAGCACAGATACGCAGTATTTT. It yields the protein CASSESRRASTDTQYF.

This sequence joins TRBV25-1 and TRBJ1-6, with 9 bases matching TRBD1. This CDR3 is 15 amino acids long. CDR1 MGHDK and CDR2 SYGVNS come from the germline V gene. V was pared by 6 bases and J by 7 bases, with 7 bases of the junction left unmatched. This CDR3 is CASSTWDRENSPLHF. The CDR3 DNA reads as TGTGCCAGCAGCACCTGGGACAGGGAAAATTCACCCCTCCACTTT.

As regards this clone: Other DNA sequences in the same sample also yield this CDR3. The chain links TRBV5-4 to TRBJ1-6, with D perhaps matching TRBD1 (6 bases). CDR1 is SGHNT, CDR2 YYREEE, per germline (reference sequence). The CDR3 is made up of 14 amino acids. V shed 0 bases and J shed 10 bases, with 11 bases lying between them. The CDR3 spells CASSLAGGRSPLHF. The CDR3, as DNA: TGTGCCAGCAGCTTGGCTGGGGGCAGGTCACCCCTCCACTTT.

CDR3 amino acids: CASSHSKQGTNTGELFF. The CDR3 nucleotides are TGCGCCAGCAGTCATTCAAAGCAGGGCACCAACACCGGGGAGCTGTTTTTT. The gene calls are TRBV23-1 and TRBJ2-2; possible D gene TRBD1, 5 bases. TRBV23-1 is classed as an ORF, of uncertain function. This CDR3 region has 17 residues. The ends were cut back, 3 bases at V and 2 bases at J, with 16 bases in the middle.

The chain combines TRBV3-1 (or the pseudogene TRBV3-2) with TRBJ2-2, with D possibly matching TRBD1 (7 bases). The CDR3 consists of 15 residues. V lost 5 bases and J lost 6, with 16 bases in between. Per the germline V gene, CDR1 is LGHDT and CDR2 is YNNKEL (reference sequence). The CDR3 DNA reads TGTGCCAGCAGCAAGACAGGGAGGAGTCCCGGGGAGCTGTTTTTT. It is translated as CASSKTGRSPGELFF.

About this clone itself: Within the sample, other DNA sequences also encode this same CDR3. This rearrangement joins TRBV18 to TRBJ2-1; 7 nucleotides line up with TRBD1. The junction had 1 base not matched to a gene; V was cut back by 3 bases and J by 2 bases. This CDR3 comprises 14 residues. Per the germline V gene, CDR1 is KGHSH and CDR2 is LQKENI. For the CDR3, the DNA is TGTGCCAGCTCACCGGGACAGACCTACAATGAGCAGTTCTTC. Translation: CASSPGQTYNEQFF.

A few counts support this clone. Other nucleotide sequences from this sample produce the same CDR3. This chain links TRBV27 with TRBJ1-1; D uncertain. V dropped 3 bases and J dropped 1 base, with 6 bases sitting between them. The CDR3 runs 13 residues. Germline CDR1 reads MNHEY; CDR2 reads SMNVEV (reference sequence). The CDR3, as DNA: TGTGCCAGCAGTTTGGCAGGGAACACTGAAGCTTTCTTT. Its protein is CASSLAGNTEAFF.

The genes are TRBV19 and TRBJ2-5, with unresolved D. This CDR3 spans 13 amino acids. V was shortened by 1 base and J by 2 bases, with 5 bases between the two germline ends. Per the germline V gene, CDR1 is LNHDA and CDR2 is SQIVND (reference sequence). The CDR3 protein is CASSIGRQETQYF. CDR3 coding DNA: TGTGCCAGTAGTATAGGCAGACAAGAGACCCAGTACTTC.

This clone was detected a few times. The chain couples TRBV19 to TRBJ2-1, with D possibly being TRBD2 (6 bases). Trimming left V 1 base short and J 6 bases short, with 7 bases between. The germline V gene encodes CDR1 LNHDA and CDR2 SQIVND (reference sequence). CDR3 size: 13 residues. As DNA, the CDR3 is TGTGCCAGTAGTATAGGGGGAGGCAATGAGCAGTTCTTC. Its translation: CASSIGGGNEQFF.

The rearrangement uses TRBV6-2 or TRBV6-3 and TRBJ1-6; TRBD1 matches at 7 bases. V gave up 2 bases and J gave up 10 bases; unmatched junction bases: 8. The CDR3 loop spans 15 amino acids. Germline CDR1 reads MNHEY; CDR2 reads SVGEGT. DNA for the CDR3: TGTGCCAGCAGTTACGGACAGGACAGTTCCTCACCCCTCCACTTT. Translating it yields CASSYGQDSSSPLHF.

Details on this clone: This specimen includes other DNA sequences encoding the same CDR3. The chain couples TRBV19 to TRBJ1-1; TRBD1 is a possible D gene (5 bases). Germline lookup yields CDR1 LNHDA and CDR2 SQIVND (reference sequence). V was shortened by 1 base and J by 1 base, with 7 bases between the two germline ends. The CDR3 spans 14 residues. The CDR3 loop reads CASSIGGGNTEAFF. The CDR3 bases are TGTGCCAGTAGTATAGGGGGCGGGAACACTGAAGCTTTCTTT. Looking up the rest from reference TRBV19 and TRBJ1-1 gives the full variable domain: DGGITQSPKYLFRKEGQNVTLSCEQNLNHDAMYWYRQDPGQGLRLIYYSQIVNDFQKGDIAEGYSVSREKKESFPLTVTSAQKNPTAFYLCASSIGGGNTEAFFGQGTRLTVV.